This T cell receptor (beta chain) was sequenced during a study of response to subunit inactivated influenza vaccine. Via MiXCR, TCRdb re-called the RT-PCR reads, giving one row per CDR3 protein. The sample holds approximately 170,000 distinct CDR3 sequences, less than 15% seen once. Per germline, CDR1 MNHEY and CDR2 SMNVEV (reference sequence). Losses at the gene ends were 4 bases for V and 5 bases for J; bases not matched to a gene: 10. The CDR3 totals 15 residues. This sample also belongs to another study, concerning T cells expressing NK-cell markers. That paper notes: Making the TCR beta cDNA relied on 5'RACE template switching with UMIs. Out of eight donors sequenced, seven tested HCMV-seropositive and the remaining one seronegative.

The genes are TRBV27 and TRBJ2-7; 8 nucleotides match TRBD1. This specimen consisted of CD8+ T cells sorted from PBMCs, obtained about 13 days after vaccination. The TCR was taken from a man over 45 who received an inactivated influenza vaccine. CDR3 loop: CASSSRQGNRDEQYF. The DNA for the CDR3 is TGTGCCAGCAGTTCAAGACAGGGGAATCGGGACGAGCAGTACTTC.